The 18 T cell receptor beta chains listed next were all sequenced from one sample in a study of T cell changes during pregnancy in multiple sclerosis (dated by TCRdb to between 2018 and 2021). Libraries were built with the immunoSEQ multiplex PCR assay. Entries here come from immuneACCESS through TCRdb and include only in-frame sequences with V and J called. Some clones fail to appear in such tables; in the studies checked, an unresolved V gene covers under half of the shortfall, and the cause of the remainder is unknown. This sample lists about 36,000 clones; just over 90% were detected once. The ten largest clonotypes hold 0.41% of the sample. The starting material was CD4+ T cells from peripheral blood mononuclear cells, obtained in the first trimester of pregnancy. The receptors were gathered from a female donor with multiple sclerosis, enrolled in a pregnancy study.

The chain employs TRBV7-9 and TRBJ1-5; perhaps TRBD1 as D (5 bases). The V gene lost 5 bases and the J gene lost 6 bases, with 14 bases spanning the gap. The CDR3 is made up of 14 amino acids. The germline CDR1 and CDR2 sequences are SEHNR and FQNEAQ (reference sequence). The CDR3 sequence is CASSRQGVGQPQHF. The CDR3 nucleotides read TGTGCCAGCAGCCGCCAAGGGGTAGGTCAGCCCCAGCATTTT.

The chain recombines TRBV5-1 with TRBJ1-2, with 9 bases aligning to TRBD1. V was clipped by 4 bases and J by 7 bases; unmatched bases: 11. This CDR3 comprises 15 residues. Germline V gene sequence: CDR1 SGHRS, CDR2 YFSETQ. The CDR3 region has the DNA TGCGCCAGCAGCCTGACCACACAGGGGGCTGGTGGCTACACCTTC. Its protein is CASSLTTQGAGGYTF.

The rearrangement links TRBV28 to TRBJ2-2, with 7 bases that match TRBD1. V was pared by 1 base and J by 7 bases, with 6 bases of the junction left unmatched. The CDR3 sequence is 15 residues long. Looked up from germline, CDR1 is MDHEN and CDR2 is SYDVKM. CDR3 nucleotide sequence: TGTGCCAGCAGTTTATCGGCAGGGGGATACGGGGAGCTGTTTTTT. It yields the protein CASSLSAGGYGELFF.

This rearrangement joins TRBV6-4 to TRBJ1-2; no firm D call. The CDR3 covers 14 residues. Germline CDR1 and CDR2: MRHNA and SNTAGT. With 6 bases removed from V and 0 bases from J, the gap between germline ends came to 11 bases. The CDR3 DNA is TGTGCCAGCAGCGACCCCCCGGCTAACTATGGCTACACCTTC. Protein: CASSDPPANYGYTF.

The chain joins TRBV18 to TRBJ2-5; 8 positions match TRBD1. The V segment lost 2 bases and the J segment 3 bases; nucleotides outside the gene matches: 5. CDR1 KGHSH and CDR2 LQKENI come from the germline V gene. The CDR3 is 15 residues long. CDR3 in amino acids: CASSPSGQGKETQYF. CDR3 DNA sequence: TGTGCCAGCTCACCATCTGGACAGGGTAAAGAGACCCAGTACTTC.

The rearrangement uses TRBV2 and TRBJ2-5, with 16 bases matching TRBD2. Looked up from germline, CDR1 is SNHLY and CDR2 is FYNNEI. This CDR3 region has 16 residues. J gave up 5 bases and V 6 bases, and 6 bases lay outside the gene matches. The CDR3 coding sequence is TGTGCCAGCAGGGGGACTAGCGGGAGGGCCTCGGAGACCCAGTACTTC. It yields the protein CASRGTSGRASETQYF.

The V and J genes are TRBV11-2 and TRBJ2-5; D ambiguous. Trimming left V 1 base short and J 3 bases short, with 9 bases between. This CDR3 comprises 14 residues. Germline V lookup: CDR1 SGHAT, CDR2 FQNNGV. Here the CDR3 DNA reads TGTGCCAGCAGCTTAGGTCGGGTCAAAGAGACCCAGTACTTC. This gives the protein CASSLGRVKETQYF. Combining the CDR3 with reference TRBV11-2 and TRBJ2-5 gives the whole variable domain EAGVAQSPRYKIIEKRQSVAFWCNPISGHATLYWYQQILGQGPKLLIQFQNNGVVDDSQLPKDRFSAERLKGVDSTLKIQPAKLEDSAVYLCASSLGRVKETQYFGPGTRLLVL.

The chain's CDR3 is CASNLQGAYYEQYF. The CDR3 coding sequence is TGTGCCAGCAACCTACAGGGGGCCTACTACGAGCAGTACTTC. The genes are TRBV28 and TRBJ2-7; 9 nucleotides align to TRBD1. There are 14 residues in the CDR3. Germline loops: CDR1 MDHEN, CDR2 SYDVKM. The V segment lost 7 bases and the J segment 3 bases; nucleotides outside the gene matches: 7. Based on the CDR3 plus reference TRBV28 and TRBJ2-7, the full variable domain is DVKVTQSSRYLVKRTGEKVFLECVQDMDHENMFWYRQDPGLGLRLIYFSYDVKMKEKGDIPEGYSVSREKKERFSLILESASTNQTSMYLCASNLQGAYYEQYFGPGTRLTVT.

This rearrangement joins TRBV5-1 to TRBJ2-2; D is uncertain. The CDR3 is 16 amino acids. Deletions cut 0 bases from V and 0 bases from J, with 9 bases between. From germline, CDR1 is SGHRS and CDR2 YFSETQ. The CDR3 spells CASSLALSANTGELFF. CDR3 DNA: TGCGCCAGCAGCTTGGCCCTGAGTGCGAACACCGGGGAGCTGTTTTTT.

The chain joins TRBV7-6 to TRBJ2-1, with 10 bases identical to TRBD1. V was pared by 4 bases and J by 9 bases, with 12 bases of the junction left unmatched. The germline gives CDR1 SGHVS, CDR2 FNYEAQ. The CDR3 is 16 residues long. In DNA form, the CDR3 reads TGTGCCAGCAGCTCCGCCCCGGGACAGGGGATTAGTGAGCAGTTCTTC. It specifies CASSSAPGQGISEQFF.

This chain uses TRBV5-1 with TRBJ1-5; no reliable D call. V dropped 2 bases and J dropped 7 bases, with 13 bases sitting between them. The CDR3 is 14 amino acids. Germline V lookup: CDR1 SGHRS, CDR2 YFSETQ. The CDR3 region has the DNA TGCGCCAGCAGCTTACACCTGGCTGGCCAGCCCCAGCATTTT. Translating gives CASSLHLAGQPQHF.

This chain's CDR3 is CTSSQRTNSYEQYF. The CDR3 coding sequence is TGCACCAGCAGCCAAAGGACTAACTCCTACGAGCAGTACTTC. The chain employs TRBV1 and TRBJ2-7; whether TRBD2, the table's D call, matches the DNA was not checked. TRBV1 is a recognized pseudogene. CDR3 length equals 14 residues.

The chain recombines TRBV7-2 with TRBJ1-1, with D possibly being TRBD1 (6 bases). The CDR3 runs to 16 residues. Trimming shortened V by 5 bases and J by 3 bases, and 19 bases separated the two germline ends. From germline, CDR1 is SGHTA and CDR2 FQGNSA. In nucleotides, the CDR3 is TGTGCCAGCAGCCGCACCCGGACAGTTGGGGACACTGAAGCTTTCTTT. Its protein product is CASSRTRTVGDTEAFF.

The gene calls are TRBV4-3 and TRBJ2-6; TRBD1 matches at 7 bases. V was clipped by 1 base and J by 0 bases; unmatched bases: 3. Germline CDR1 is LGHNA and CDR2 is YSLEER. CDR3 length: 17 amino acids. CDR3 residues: CASSQGQGSSGANVLTF. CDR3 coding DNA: TGCGCCAGCAGCCAAGGACAGGGCAGCTCTGGGGCCAACGTCCTGACTTTC.

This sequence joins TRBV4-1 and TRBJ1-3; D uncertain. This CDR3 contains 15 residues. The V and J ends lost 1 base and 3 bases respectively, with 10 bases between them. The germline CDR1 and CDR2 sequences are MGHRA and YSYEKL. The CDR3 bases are TGCGCCAGCAGCCAAGTAAGGACTAATGGAAACACCATATATTTT. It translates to CASSQVRTNGNTIYF.

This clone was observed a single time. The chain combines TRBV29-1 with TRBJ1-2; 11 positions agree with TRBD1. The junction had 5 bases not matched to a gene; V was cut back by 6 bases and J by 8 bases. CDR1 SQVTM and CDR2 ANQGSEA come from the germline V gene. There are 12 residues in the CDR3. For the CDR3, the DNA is TGCAGCGTAGGACAGGGGGCGCGAGGCTACACCTTC. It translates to CSVGQGARGYTF.

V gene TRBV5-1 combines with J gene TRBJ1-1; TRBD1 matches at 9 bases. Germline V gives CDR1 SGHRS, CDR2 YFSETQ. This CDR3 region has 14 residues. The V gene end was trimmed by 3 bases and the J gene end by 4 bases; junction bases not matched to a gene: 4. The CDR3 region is CASSSGTGSTEAFF. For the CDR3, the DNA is TGCGCCAGCAGCTCCGGGACAGGGAGCACTGAAGCTTTCTTT.

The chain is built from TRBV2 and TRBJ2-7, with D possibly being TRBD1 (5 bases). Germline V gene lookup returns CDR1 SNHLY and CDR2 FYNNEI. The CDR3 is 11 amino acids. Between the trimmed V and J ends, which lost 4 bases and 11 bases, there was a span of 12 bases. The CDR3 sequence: CASSVGSGKYF. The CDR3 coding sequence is TGTGCCAGCAGTGTGGGTTCAGGGAAGTACTTC.